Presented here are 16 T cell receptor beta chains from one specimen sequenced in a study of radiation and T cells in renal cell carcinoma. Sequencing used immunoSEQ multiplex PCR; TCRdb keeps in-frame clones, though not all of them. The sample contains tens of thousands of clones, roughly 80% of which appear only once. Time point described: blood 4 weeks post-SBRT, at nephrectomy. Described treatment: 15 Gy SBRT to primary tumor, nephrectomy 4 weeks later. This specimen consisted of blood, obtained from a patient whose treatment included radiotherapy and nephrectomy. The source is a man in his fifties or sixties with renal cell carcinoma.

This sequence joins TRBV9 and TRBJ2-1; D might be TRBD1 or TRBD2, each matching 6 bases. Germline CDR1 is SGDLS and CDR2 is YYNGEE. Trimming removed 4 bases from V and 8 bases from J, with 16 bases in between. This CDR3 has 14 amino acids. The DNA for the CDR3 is TGTGCCAGCAGCCCAGTCGGGGGCCGCGATGAGCAGTTCTTC. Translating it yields CASSPVGGRDEQFF.

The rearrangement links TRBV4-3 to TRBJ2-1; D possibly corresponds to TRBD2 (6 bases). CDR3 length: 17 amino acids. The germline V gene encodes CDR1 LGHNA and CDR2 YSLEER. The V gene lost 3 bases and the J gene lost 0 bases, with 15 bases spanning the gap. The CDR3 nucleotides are TGCGCCAGCAGCCAGGGGGGATTGGCAGTCTCCTACAATGAGCAGTTCTTC. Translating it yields CASSQGGLAVSYNEQFF.

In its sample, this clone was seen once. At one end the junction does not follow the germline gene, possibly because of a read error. In DNA, the CDR3 is TGTGCCAGCAGCCTAGCAGAGTCCACTGAAGCTTTCTTT. This codes for CASSLAESTEAFF. V gene TRBV7-2 combines with J gene TRBJ1-1, with D unresolved. The CDR3 has 13 amino acids. CDR1 is SGHTA, CDR2 FQGNSA, per germline.

This CDR3 is CASSNDYEQYF. The CDR3 DNA is TGTGCCAGCAGCAACGACTACGAGCAGTACTTC. The chain uses TRBV7-6 and TRBJ2-7, with D uncertain. Between the trimmed V and J ends, which lost 5 bases and 3 bases, there was a span of 5 bases. The germline V gene has CDR1 SGHVS and CDR2 FNYEAQ. This CDR3 has 11 amino acids.

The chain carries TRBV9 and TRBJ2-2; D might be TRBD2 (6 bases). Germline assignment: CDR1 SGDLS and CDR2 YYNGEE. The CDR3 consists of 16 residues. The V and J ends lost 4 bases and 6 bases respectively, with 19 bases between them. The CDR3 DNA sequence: TGTGCCAGCAGCCTTATGTCCGGGGGTTGGGCCGGGGAGCTGTTTTTT. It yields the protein CASSLMSGGWAGELFF. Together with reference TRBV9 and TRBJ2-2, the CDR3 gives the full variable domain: DSGVTQTPKHLITATGQRVTLRCSPRSGDLSVYWYQQSLDQGLQFLIQYYNGEERAKGNILERFSAQQFPDLHSELNLSSLELGDSALYFCASSLMSGGWAGELFFGEGSRLTVL.

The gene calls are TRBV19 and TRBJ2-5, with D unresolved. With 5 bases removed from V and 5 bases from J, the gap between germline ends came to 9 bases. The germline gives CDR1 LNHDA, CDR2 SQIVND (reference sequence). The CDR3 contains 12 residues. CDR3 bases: TGTGCCAGTAGTCCGCTAGGGGAGACCCAGTACTTC. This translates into CASSPLGETQYF.

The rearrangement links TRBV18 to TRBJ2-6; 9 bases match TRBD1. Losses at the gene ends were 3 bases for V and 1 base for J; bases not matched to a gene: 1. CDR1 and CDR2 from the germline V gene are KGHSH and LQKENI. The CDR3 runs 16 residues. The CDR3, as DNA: TGTGCCAGCTCACCGACAGGGGGATCTGGGGCCAACGTCCTGACTTTC. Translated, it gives CASSPTGGSGANVLTF.

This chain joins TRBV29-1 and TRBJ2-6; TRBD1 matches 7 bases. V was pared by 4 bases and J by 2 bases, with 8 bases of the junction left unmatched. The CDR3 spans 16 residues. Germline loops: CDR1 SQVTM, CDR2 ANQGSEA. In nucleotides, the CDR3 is TGCAGCGTTGGGGCAGACAGGGTAACTGGGGCCAACGTCCTGACTTTC. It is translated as CSVGADRVTGANVLTF.

The CDR3 coding sequence is TGTGCCAGCAGTGAACGGGACAGGGGATGGACTGAAGCTTTCTTT. Protein product: CASSERDRGWTEAFF. The chain combines TRBV2 with TRBJ1-1, with 10 bases fitting TRBD1. The CDR3 spans 15 residues. The J segment lost 5 bases and the V segment lost 2 bases, leaving 5 bases of the junction unmatched. CDR1 is SNHLY, CDR2 FYNNEI, per germline.

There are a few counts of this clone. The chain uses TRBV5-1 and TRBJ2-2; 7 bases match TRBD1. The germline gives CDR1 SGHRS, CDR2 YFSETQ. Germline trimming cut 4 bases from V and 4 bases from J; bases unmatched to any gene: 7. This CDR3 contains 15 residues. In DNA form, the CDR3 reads TGCGCCAGCAGCCAGACAGGGTTGGGCACCGGGGAGCTGTTTTTT. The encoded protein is CASSQTGLGTGELFF.

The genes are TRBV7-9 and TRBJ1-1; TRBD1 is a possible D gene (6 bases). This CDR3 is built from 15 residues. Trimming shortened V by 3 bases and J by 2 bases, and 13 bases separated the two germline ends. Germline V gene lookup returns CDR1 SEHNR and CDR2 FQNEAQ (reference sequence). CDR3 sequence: CASSFEGGHNTEAFF. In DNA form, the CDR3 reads TGTGCCAGCAGCTTTGAGGGGGGACACAACACTGAAGCTTTCTTT. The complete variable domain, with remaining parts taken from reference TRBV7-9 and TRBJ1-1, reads DTGVSQNPRHKITKRGQNVTFRCDPISEHNRLYWYRQTLGQGPEFLTYFQNEAQLEKSRLLSDRFSAERPKGSFSTLEIQRTEQGDSAMYLCASSFEGGHNTEAFFGQGTRLTVV.

The CDR3 coding sequence is TGCAGCGGGGGGGCGGGAGTGGACATTCAGTACTTC. It codes for CSGGAGVDIQYF. V gene TRBV29-1 combines with J gene TRBJ2-4, with D possibly matching TRBD2 (7 bases). The germline gives CDR1 SQVTM, CDR2 ANQGSEA. Trimming cost V 7 bases and J 8 bases, with 15 bases left between them. The CDR3 totals 12 residues.

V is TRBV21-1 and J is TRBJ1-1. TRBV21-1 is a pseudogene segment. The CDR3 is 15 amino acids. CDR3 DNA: TGTGCCAGCAGGGTCTCGGAGGGGTTGAATACTGAAGCTTTCTTT. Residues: CASRVSEGLNTEAFF.

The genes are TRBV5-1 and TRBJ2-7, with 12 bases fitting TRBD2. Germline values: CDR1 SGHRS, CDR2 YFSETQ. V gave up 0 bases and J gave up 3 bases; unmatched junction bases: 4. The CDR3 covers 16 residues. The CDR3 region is CASSLEGLAGNYEQYF. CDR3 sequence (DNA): TGCGCCAGCAGCTTGGAGGGACTAGCGGGTAACTACGAGCAGTACTTC.

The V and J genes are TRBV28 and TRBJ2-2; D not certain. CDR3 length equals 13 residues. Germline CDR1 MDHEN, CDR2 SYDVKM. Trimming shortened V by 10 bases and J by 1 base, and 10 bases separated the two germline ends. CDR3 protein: CAIGPQNTGELFF. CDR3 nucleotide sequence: TGTGCCATCGGCCCTCAGAACACCGGGGAGCTGTTTTTT.

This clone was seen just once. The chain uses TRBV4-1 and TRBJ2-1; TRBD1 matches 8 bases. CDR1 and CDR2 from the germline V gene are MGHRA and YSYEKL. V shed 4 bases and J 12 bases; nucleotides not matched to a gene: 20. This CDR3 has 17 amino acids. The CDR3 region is CASSRVNPGQAPLGQFF. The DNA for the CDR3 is TGCGCCAGCAGCCGCGTGAATCCGGGACAGGCCCCTTTGGGGCAGTTCTTC.